Below, one T cell receptor beta chain is given with its context. Its antigen remains undetermined. The data belong to a study of CXCR3-negative and CXCR3-positive naive CD8 T cells (dated by TCRdb to between 2019 and 2020). For the wider study: In total, roughly 150 million TRB reads were obtained, or roughly 1.5 +/- 0.3 million reads per library. The TRBV-TRBJ cluster analysis covered naive subsets from 5 or 6 donors and memory cells from 3 donors. Diversity and physicochemical repertoire analyses covered 10 to 11 donors pooled from two independent experiments.

The reads were generated on a NextSeq 550. The Human TCR Profiling Kit (MiLaboratory) was used to prepare UMI-labeled 5' RACE TRB cDNA libraries. The full amount of extracted RNA was used for cDNA synthesis, and the full amount of resulting cDNA was used for PCR amplification. Libraries were prepared in parallel with an identical number of PCR cycles. The original methods were these. MIGEC and MiXCR extracted about 50,000 +/- 10,000 unique UMI-labeled TRB cDNA molecules per library, requiring at least two reads per UMI. On average, roughly 40,000 +/- 10,000 functional in-frame TRB CDR3 nucleotide clonotypes lacking stop codons were found per library. After downsampling to 5000 UMI-labeled TRB molecules per sample, diversity metrics, including normalized Shannon-Wiener and Chao1, were computed in VDJtools. VDJtools was used to calculate clonotype-size-weighted physicochemical properties of the central five CDR3 residues, namely interaction energy, strength, volume and Kidera factor 4. Once TCRdb had reprocessed the reads, it stored one entry per CDR3 protein sequence and supplied no DNA. The V and J calls come from TCRdb's annotation, not from the publication. This sample's table has entries for 120,000 to 150,000 distinct CDR3 sequences. In total, the top ten clones hold 0.25% to 0.3% of the sample.

The CDR1 and CDR2 encoded by the germline V gene (reference sequence) are MNHEY and SMNVEV. CDR3 length: 14 amino acids, cysteine to phenylalanine. DNA for this receptor is not on file. Results and caveats for the whole study, not just this receptor: Repertoire diversity was comparably high in both naive subsets but much lower in memory CD8+ T cells. Surface CD5, linked to self-reactivity in mice, was comparable between naive subsets; TCR interaction strength was therefore also inferred from TRB CDR3 physicochemical properties. Compared with CXCR3-negative naive cells, CXCR3-positive naive cells had TRB CDR3s with higher hydrophobicity (lower Kidera factor 4), lower energy, and higher strength and volume indices. Naive CXCR3-negative and CXCR3-positive cells from the same donor showed similar TRBV-TRBJ usage, whereas memory cells showed distinct patterns. Freshly isolated PBMCs were used for most assays because CXCR3 expression went down partially after cryopreservation.

Each CD8+ T cell subset was flow-sorted in triplicate, with approximately 300,000 cells per subset placed directly into RLT lysis buffer. To exclude memory contaminants, naive CD8+ T cells were stringently defined as CD45RO-CCR7+CD27+CD95-. Standard density gradient centrifugation was used to isolate peripheral blood mononuclear cells from buffy coats. A FACSAria III was used to flow-sort naive CD8+ T cells into CXCR3-negative and CXCR3-positive populations. Total RNA was extracted from sorted cells with an RNeasy Mini Kit. The chain is made from TRBV27 and TRBJ1-1. The sequence was collected from a human donor in good health. Some clones in this sample may be carry-over from other donors' samples. Sequences were obtained from naive CXCR3+ CD8+ T cells from blood. This specimen's cell subset or site label, interpreted: CD45RO-CCR7+CD27+CD95- naive CD8+ T cells expressing CXCR3 (TNR3+). The encoded CDR3 is CASSLLGENTEAFF.